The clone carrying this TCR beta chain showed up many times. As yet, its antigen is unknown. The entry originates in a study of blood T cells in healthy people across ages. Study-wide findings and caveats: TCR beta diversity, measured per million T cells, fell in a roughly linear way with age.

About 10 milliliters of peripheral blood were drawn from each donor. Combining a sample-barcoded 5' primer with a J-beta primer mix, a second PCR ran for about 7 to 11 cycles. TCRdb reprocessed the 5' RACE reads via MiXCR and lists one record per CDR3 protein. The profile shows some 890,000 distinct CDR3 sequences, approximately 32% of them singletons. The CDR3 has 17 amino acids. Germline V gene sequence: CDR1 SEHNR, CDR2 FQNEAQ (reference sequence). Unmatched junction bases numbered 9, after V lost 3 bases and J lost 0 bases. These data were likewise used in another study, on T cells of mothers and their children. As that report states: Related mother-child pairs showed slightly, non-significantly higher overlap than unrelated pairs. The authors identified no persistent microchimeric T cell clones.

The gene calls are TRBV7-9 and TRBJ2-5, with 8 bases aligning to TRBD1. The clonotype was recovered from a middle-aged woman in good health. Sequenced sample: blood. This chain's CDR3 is CASSFRMLDRDQETQYF. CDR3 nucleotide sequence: TGTGCCAGCAGCTTCCGGATGCTGGACAGGGACCAAGAGACCCAGTACTTC.